These 24 T cell receptor beta chains originate from one sample sequenced in a study of T-cell memory formation after mild COVID-19. TCRdb itself ran the 5' RACE reads through MiXCR, one entry per CDR3 protein. The sample has about 360,000 distinct CDR3 sequences, 13% seen once. Sequenced input: PBMCs or a T cell subset sorted from them (not recorded which). These receptor sequences come from a man younger than 30 who had mild COVID-19 (a few samples of this study predate the infection). Cell type and time point are not known.

The chain combines TRBV15 with TRBJ1-6; D not certain. The length of the CDR3 is 17 residues. Trimming cost V 0 bases and J 7 bases, with 16 bases left between them. Germline loops: CDR1 LNHNV, CDR2 YYDKDF (reference sequence). The CDR3 DNA reads TGTGCCACCAGCAGAGATCCCGGACGTGGTGGAAATTCACCCCTCCACTTT. Its translation: CATSRDPGRGGNSPLHF. The full variable domain, rest sourced from reference TRBV15 and TRBJ1-6, is DAMVIQNPRYQVTQFGKPVTLSCSQTLNHNVMYWYQQKSSQAPKLLFHYYDKDFNNEADTPDNFQSRRPNTSFCFLDIRSPGLGDTAMYLCATSRDPGRGGNSPLHFGNGTRLTVT.

This chain links TRBV7-2 with TRBJ2-2, with TRBD2 as a possible D gene (5 bases). From germline, CDR1 is SGHTA and CDR2 FQGNSA. V was clipped by 7 bases and J by 0 bases, with 15 bases between them. This CDR3 has 16 residues. CDR3: CASTSPGVSNTGELFF. The CDR3 DNA follows: TGTGCCAGCACCTCTCCCGGGGTATCGAACACCGGGGAGCTGTTTTTT.

Only a few counts were recorded for this clonotype. The chain couples TRBV10-2 to TRBJ1-1, with D perhaps matching TRBD1 (5 bases). V was clipped by 6 bases and J by 5 bases, with 16 bases between them. Germline V CDR1 and CDR2: WSHSY, SAAADI. The CDR3 totals 14 residues. The CDR3 DNA is TGCGCCAGCAGCCAATGGGCAGGGCCAACTGAAGCTTTCTTT. Translated: CASSQWAGPTEAFF.

The V call is TRBV13, the J call TRBJ2-2; 7 positions agree with TRBD1. Germline CDR1 is PRHDT and CDR2 is FYEKMQ (reference sequence). The CDR3 is made up of 16 amino acids. The ends lost 5 bases at V and 4 bases at J; junction bases unmatched: 10. The CDR3 region is CASSPRTGRITGELFF. The CDR3 coding sequence is TGTGCCAGCAGCCCCCGGACAGGTCGAATCACCGGGGAGCTGTTTTTT.

The chain couples TRBV4-1 to TRBJ2-7; the match to TRBD2 covers 8 bases. The V gene's germline CDR1 is MGHRA and CDR2 YSYEKL. V shed 4 bases, J shed 0 bases, and the junction held 5 bases outside the gene matches. There are 15 residues in the CDR3. The CDR3 nucleotides are TGCGCCAGCAGCCCCGGGGGGGGGTCCTCCTACGAGCAGTACTTC. Translating gives CASSPGGGSSYEQYF.

This clonotype was detected a few times. The chain employs TRBV5-1 and TRBJ2-3; 10 nucleotides agree with TRBD2. Germline-derived CDR1 and CDR2 are SGHRS and YFSETQ. With V trimmed by 0 bases and J by 6 bases, 10 bases remained unmatched. This CDR3 is 17 amino acids long. The CDR3 nucleotides are TGCGCCAGCAGCTTGGCCCTGAGTAGCGGGGGGTTGGATACGCAGTATTTT. This sequence encodes CASSLALSSGGLDTQYF.

This chain links TRBV7-8 with TRBJ2-7; unclear D gene. This CDR3 is built from 14 residues. The germline V and J ends were trimmed by 3 bases and 7 bases, with 16 bases remaining between them. CDR1 and CDR2 from the germline V gene are SGHVS and FQNEAQ. DNA for the CDR3: TGTGCCAGCAGCTTGACTGGACGCCTGGGTGAGCAGTACGTC. This encodes CASSLTGRLGEQYV.

This clonotype occurred a few times. V and J are TRBV12-3 or TRBV12-4 and TRBJ2-2; 12 nucleotides agree with TRBD2. CDR3 length: 15 amino acids. V shed 5 bases, J shed 8 bases, and the junction held 6 bases outside the gene matches. The CDR3 DNA reads as TGTGCCAGCAGTCCTAGCGGGGGGGCCTCGGGGGAGCTGTTTTTT. Its translation: CASSPSGGASGELFF.

This clonotype was seen once. The chain recombines TRBV4-1 with TRBJ2-3; 11 bases agree with TRBD2. Losses at the gene ends were 1 base for V and 4 bases for J; bases not matched to a gene: 10. CDR3 length equals 18 residues. Germline V CDR1 and CDR2: MGHRA, YSYEKL. CDR3 sequence reads: CASSQVVAGGPRSDTQYF. For the CDR3, the DNA is TGCGCCAGCAGCCAAGTCGTAGCGGGGGGGCCAAGGTCAGATACGCAGTATTTT.

This clonotype came up many times. The chain joins TRBV5-1 to TRBJ1-2, with D perhaps TRBD1 (5 bases). This CDR3 contains 14 residues. Germline V CDR1 and CDR2: SGHRS, YFSETQ. Trimming shortened V by 4 bases and J by 4 bases, and 14 bases separated the two germline ends. CDR3 nucleotide sequence: TGCGCCAGCAGCGAACAGGACCCTCTCTATGGCTACACCTTC. This codes for CASSEQDPLYGYTF.

This clonotype was recorded a few times. The V and J genes are TRBV15 and TRBJ2-3; no reliable D call. The V end was cut by 5 bases, the J end by 2 bases, with 8 bases between. CDR3 size: 13 residues. Germline values: CDR1 LNHNV, CDR2 YYDKDF (reference sequence). This chain's CDR3 is CATSYRATDTQYF. The CDR3 DNA sequence: TGTGCCACCAGCTATCGGGCCACAGATACGCAGTATTTT.

At least ten counts were recorded for this clonotype. The chain recombines TRBV4-2 with TRBJ2-5; TRBD1 agrees at 8 bases. V gave up 3 bases and J gave up 5 bases; unmatched junction bases: 11. CDR3 length equals 16 residues. Germline V gives CDR1 LGHNA, CDR2 YNFKEQ. CDR3 DNA sequence: TGTGCCAGCAGCCACGGGGCCCAGGGGGCCTGGGAGACCCAGTACTTC. This codes for CASSHGAQGAWETQYF.

The chain employs TRBV7-6 and TRBJ2-5; 7 positions agree with TRBD1. The V and J ends lost 5 bases and 5 bases, in that order; junction bases with no gene match: 8. Germline V gives CDR1 SGHVS, CDR2 FNYEAQ. The CDR3 has 14 residues. CDR3 nucleotides: TGTGCCAGCAGCCCAGGGCTACAGGGGGAGACCCAGTACTTC. This codes for CASSPGLQGETQYF.

The genes are TRBV7-2 and TRBJ1-1; 8 nucleotides align to TRBD1. From germline, CDR1 is SGHTA and CDR2 FQGNSA. Losses at the gene ends were 6 bases for V and 4 bases for J; bases not matched to a gene: 7. The CDR3 totals 14 residues. The DNA of the CDR3 is TGTGCCAGCAGGTCCGGACAGGGCCCCACTGAAGCTTTCTTT. This gives the protein CASRSGQGPTEAFF.

The table lists this clonotype with many counts. The chain combines TRBV11-2 with TRBJ2-1; 8 positions match TRBD2. CDR3 size: 14 residues. Germline V gives CDR1 SGHAT, CDR2 FQNNGV. The J segment lost 6 bases and the V segment lost 1 base, leaving 2 bases of the junction unmatched. This CDR3 is CASSLGTSPNEQFF. CDR3 nucleotide sequence: TGTGCCAGCAGCTTAGGGACTAGCCCCAATGAGCAGTTCTTC.

The chain links TRBV5-6 to TRBJ2-4; TRBD1 agrees at 9 bases. The CDR3 extends over 16 amino acids. V lost 4 bases and J lost 4; bases outside the gene matches: 9. CDR1 is SGHDT and CDR2 is YYEEEE in the germline V gene. CDR3 residues: CASSPTRDRAKNIQYF. The CDR3 bases are TGTGCCAGCAGCCCAACCCGGGACAGGGCTAAAAACATTCAGTACTTC.

The gene calls are TRBV7-2 and TRBJ1-5, with D hard to call. V was cut by 2 bases and J by 9 bases, with 14 bases left in between. The germline gives CDR1 SGHTA, CDR2 FQGNSA. This CDR3 has 14 residues. The DNA for the CDR3 is TGTGCCAGCAGCTTACCGACTTCATCTCGGCCCCAGCATTTT. Encoded protein: CASSLPTSSRPQHF.

This clonotype came up a few times. The genes are TRBV7-6 and TRBJ2-2, with a tentative D call TRBD1 (6 bases). The V gene's germline CDR1 is SGHVS and CDR2 FNYEAQ. The CDR3 is made up of 13 amino acids. The germline V and J ends were trimmed by 0 bases and 8 bases, with 7 bases remaining between them. The CDR3 protein is CASSLAGQGELFF. In DNA form, the CDR3 reads TGTGCCAGCAGCTTAGCGGGACAAGGGGAGCTGTTTTTT.

This chain connects TRBV20-1 to TRBJ2-7; D not certain. Trimming took off 4 bases at V and 3 bases at J, with 13 bases between the two ends. Per germline, CDR1 DFQATT and CDR2 SNEGSKA (reference sequence). The CDR3 length is 13 residues. The CDR3 bases are TGCAGTGCTAACACAGACCTACACTACGAGCAGTACTTC. Protein product: CSANTDLHYEQYF.

This clonotype was seen only a few times. The rearrangement links TRBV6-1 to TRBJ2-1; 13 bases are shared with TRBD2. Losses at the gene ends were 6 bases for V and 4 bases for J; bases not matched to a gene: 6. This CDR3 is built from 16 residues. CDR1 is MNHNS, CDR2 SASEGT, per germline. The CDR3 protein is CASSAPTSGGYNEQFF. CDR3 bases: TGTGCCAGCAGCGCCCCGACTAGCGGGGGGTACAATGAGCAGTTCTTC.

This clonotype was seen a handful of times. V and J are TRBV12-3 or TRBV12-4 and TRBJ2-7, with D perhaps matching TRBD1 (6 bases). This CDR3 spans 16 amino acids. The ends were cut back, 1 base at V and 1 base at J, with 14 bases in the middle. CDR3 amino acids: CASSLVRGQGSYEQYF. In nucleotides, the CDR3 is TGTGCCAGCAGTTTAGTCAGGGGCCAGGGATCCTACGAGCAGTACTTC.

This clonotype occurred many times. Here the CDR3 reads CASSDGAGGQDTQYF. For the CDR3, the DNA is TGTGCCAGCAGTGACGGTGCGGGGGGGCAAGATACGCAGTATTTT. This chain joins TRBV6-4 and TRBJ2-3, with TRBD2 matching 9 bases. The CDR3 has 15 residues. V dropped 2 bases and J dropped 5; count of bases not matched to a gene: 5. CDR1 and CDR2 from the germline V gene are MRHNA and SNTAGT.

This clonotype occurred a few times. The CDR3 DNA is TGCGCCAGCAGCTTGGATGGCAGGGCGAATTCACCCCTCCACTTT. It translates to CASSLDGRANSPLHF. The chain combines TRBV5-1 with TRBJ1-6; maybe TRBD1 (5 bases). This CDR3 region has 15 residues. Per the germline V gene, CDR1 is SGHRS and CDR2 is YFSETQ. V was clipped by 0 bases and J by 7 bases, with 11 bases between them.

This clonotype came up many times. The chain has TRBV7-3 and TRBJ2-2; D possibly corresponds to TRBD2 (7 bases). Germline values: CDR1 SGHTA, CDR2 FQGTGA. Trimming cost V 8 bases and J 2 bases, with 12 bases left between them. This CDR3 region has 14 residues. The CDR3 sequence is CASRAGANTGELFF. For the CDR3, the DNA is TGTGCCAGCCGGGCGGGGGCAAACACCGGGGAGCTGTTTTTT.